This entry features one T cell receptor beta chain sequence. Trimming removed 2 bases at V and 0 bases at J, with 13 bases between. CDR1 SGHAT and CDR2 FQNNGV come from the germline V gene. The CDR3 loop spans 16 amino acids. Profiled with immunoSEQ multiplex PCR; TCRdb holds only in-frame clones, not every one. The sample comprises 250,000 to 350,000 clones, around 88% of which are singletons, and approximately 1.3% rests with the top ten. The data stem from a study of blood T cell repertoires in COVID-19. Study details: T cells, B-cell-depleted T cells, or PBMCs supplied cDNA or gDNA.

The V and J genes are TRBV11-2 and TRBJ1-2, with D possibly TRBD1 on 6 matching bases. This receptor was taken from a woman between 45 and 65 years old with acute or convalescent COVID-19. Sequencing was performed on peripheral blood. The CDR3 reads CASSLSTGTPNYGYTF. CDR3 nucleotide sequence: TGTGCCAGCAGCTTATCCACAGGGACCCCTAACTATGGCTACACCTTC.